The next 8 T cell receptor beta chains were all read from a single sample in a study of blood T cell repertoires in COVID-19. Assay used: immunoSEQ multiplex PCR; TCRdb lists only in-frame clones, some missing. The repertoire holds about 23,000 clones, with around nine tenths as singletons. Sequenced input: peripheral blood. Receptors originate from a human donor in a cohort sampled during active COVID-19.

This rearrangement joins TRBV4-3 to TRBJ1-2; no clear D. In germline, CDR1 is LGHNA, CDR2 YSLEER. The CDR3 extends over 15 amino acids. With 4 bases removed from V and 5 bases from J, the gap between germline ends came to 17 bases. This CDR3 is CASSPTTRTGYGYTF. The DNA of the CDR3 is TGCGCCAGCAGCCCTACCACCCGGACGGGGTATGGCTACACCTTC.

The chain recombines TRBV4-2 with TRBJ2-1; D might be TRBD2 (5 bases). The CDR3 contains 17 residues. Germline CDR1 reads LGHNA; CDR2 reads YNFKEQ. The V and J ends lost 0 bases and 7 bases respectively, with 19 bases between them. The CDR3 nucleotides read TGTGCCAGCAGCCAAGATCTAGAGAGGGAAGTATGGAATGAGCAGTTCTTC. It encodes CASSQDLEREVWNEQFF.

This chain connects TRBV19 to TRBJ2-2, with 9 bases matching TRBD1. The CDR3 has 16 amino acids. CDR1 and CDR2 from the germline V gene are LNHDA and SQIVND (reference sequence). V shed 3 bases and J 5 bases; nucleotides not matched to a gene: 7. CDR3 DNA: TGTGCCAGTAGTATTAACAGGGGGCGAGGTACCGGGGAGCTGTTTTTT. This encodes CASSINRGRGTGELFF.

The chain is built from TRBV9 and TRBJ2-1; 11 nucleotides match TRBD2. The length of the CDR3 is 15 residues. The germline CDR1 and CDR2 sequences are SGDLS and YYNGEE. The V gene end was trimmed by 2 bases and the J gene end by 8 bases; junction bases not matched to a gene: 6. DNA for the CDR3: TGTGCCAGCAGCGTCACTAGCGGGAGTCGGGATGAGCAGTTCTTC. Protein product: CASSVTSGSRDEQFF.

The V and J genes are TRBV27 and TRBJ2-7; 9 bases fit TRBD2. Per the germline V gene, CDR1 is MNHEY and CDR2 is SMNVEV (reference sequence). The CDR3 loop spans 15 amino acids. J was trimmed by 3 bases and V by 5 bases; bases with no gene match: 8. The CDR3 DNA reads TGTGCCAGCAGTCCCCACTTGCGGGAGGGCTACGAGCAGTACTTC. Its protein product is CASSPHLREGYEQYF.

The chain combines TRBV6-6 with TRBJ2-7; TRBD2 matches 9 bases. Per the germline V gene, CDR1 is MNHNY and CDR2 is SVGAGI (reference sequence). This CDR3 has 17 amino acids. V trimming: 5 bases; J trimming: 4 bases; junction bases outside the gene matches: 15. Here the CDR3 reads CASSPTSGSSLLYEQYF. CDR3 DNA sequence: TGTGCCAGCAGTCCGACTAGCGGCTCATCCCTTCTTTACGAGCAGTACTTC.

Only a few counts were recorded for this clone. The V gene is TRBV20-1, the J gene TRBJ1-1; D is unresolved. V lost 5 bases, J lost 1 base, and 5 bases lay in between. The CDR3 has 11 amino acids. CDR1 is DFQATT, CDR2 SNEGSKA, per germline (reference sequence). This chain's CDR3 is CSAFGNTEAFF. As DNA, the CDR3 is TGCAGTGCTTTCGGGAACACTGAAGCTTTCTTT.

The CDR3 here is CASSAFPGNSNQPQHF. CDR3 nucleotide sequence: TGTGCCAGCAGCGCATTCCCCGGGAATAGCAATCAGCCCCAGCATTTT. The V and J genes are TRBV6-6 and TRBJ1-5; D uncertain. V was trimmed by 6 bases and J by 0 bases, leaving 15 bases between them. CDR3 length: 16 amino acids. CDR1 MNHNY and CDR2 SVGAGI come from the germline V gene (reference sequence).